This T cell receptor beta chain was observed in a study of Tregs in tolerant kidney transplant recipients. Here immunoSEQ multiplex PCR was the method, and the copy in TCRdb shows in-frame clones only, minus some. Of tens of thousands of clones detected, 90% to 95% appear once; the ten largest clones hold roughly 1.7%. Recipients received nonmyeloablative bone marrow transplants from related graft donors, with transient mixed chimerism. Unstimulated Tregs (CD4+CD25+CD127-) and CD4+CD25- non-Tregs were sorted from PBMCs. This CDR3 spans 16 amino acids. Germline V gene sequence: CDR1 MGHRA, CDR2 YSYEKL. The J segment lost 0 bases and the V segment lost 4 bases, leaving 6 bases of the junction unmatched.

The TCR comes from a human patient who received a combined kidney and bone marrow transplant. The graft donor may account for some of the T cells. The sequences come from CD4+ T cells from blood (PBMCs), collected 12 months after the transplant. The chain joins TRBV4-1 to TRBJ2-5; 9 bases fit TRBD1. The CDR3 sequence is CASSRRGTGNQETQYF. In DNA form, the CDR3 reads TGCGCCAGCAGCCGAAGGGGGACAGGGAACCAAGAGACCCAGTACTTC.